This T cell receptor (beta chain) was sequenced in a study of T cells in Graves' hyperthyroidism and ophthalmopathy. The CDR3 region is 19 residues in length, termini included. Per germline, CDR1 SQVTM and CDR2 ANQGSEA. This clonotype was seen more than once but under ten times. Because the CDR3's place on the DNA is in doubt, the DNA is left out and the CDR3 is given as listed by TCRdb. What was amplified from RNA transcripts were TCR beta CDR3 regions. During a first-round RT-PCR of the TCR CDR3, the HTBI primer set was used. One entry per CDR3 protein, called by TCRdb with MiXCR from the multiplex PCR reads. The data hold about 640,000 distinct CDR3 sequences, with about a fifth observed a single time.

J is TRBJ1-5 and V is TRBV29-1; the tabulated D call, TRBD1, remains unverified against the DNA. What was sequenced was blood. This clonotype originated in a man younger than 40 with Graves' ophthalmopathy. The CDR3 sequence: CSVEERRQGVLRANQPQHF.